Following are 18 T cell receptor beta chains from one sample sequenced in a study of cytomegalovirus exposure and HLA in healthy donors. The assay was immunoSEQ multiplex PCR, and TCRdb's table has in-frame clones only and misses some. Of about 130,000 clones in the sample, roughly 87% were seen once. Sequenced input: PBMCs. Every receptor here comes from a woman younger than 30 in good health and CMV-seronegative.

The V gene is TRBV2, the J gene TRBJ2-1, with D possibly TRBD1 on 6 matching bases. The CDR3 spans 18 residues. Trimming took off 2 bases at V and 6 bases at J, with 23 bases between the two ends. Germline V gene sequence: CDR1 SNHLY, CDR2 FYNNEI. The CDR3: CASSESLGLDRGGNEQFF. The CDR3 DNA follows: TGTGCCAGCAGTGAATCGTTAGGTTTGGACAGAGGGGGCAATGAGCAGTTCTTC.

The rearrangement joins TRBV6-5 to TRBJ1-2, with TRBD1 matching 9 bases. Trimming at V came to 1 base and at J to 2 bases, leaving 5 bases not matched to a gene. The CDR3 contains 16 residues. CDR1 is MNHEY, CDR2 SVGAGI, per germline. The CDR3 protein is CASSYWGQGENYGYTF. CDR3 bases: TGTGCCAGCAGTTACTGGGGACAGGGAGAAAACTATGGCTACACCTTC.

This chain uses TRBV10-3 with TRBJ2-7; 13 positions agree with TRBD2. V gave up 6 bases and J gave up 5 bases; unmatched junction bases: 4. Germline V gives CDR1 ENHRY, CDR2 SYGVKD. The CDR3 extends over 14 amino acids. The CDR3 DNA sequence: TGTGCCATCAGGGGGACTAGCGGGAACAACGAGCAGTACTTC. The encoded protein is CAIRGTSGNNEQYF.

The CDR3 spells CAWSARGLWNQPQHF. In DNA form, the CDR3 reads TGTGCCTGGAGTGCTCGAGGTTTGTGGAATCAGCCCCAGCATTTT. V is TRBV30 and J is TRBJ1-5; D call uncertain. The CDR3 length is 15 residues. Trimming removed 1 base from V and 4 bases from J, with 14 bases in between. Germline CDR1 GTSNPN, CDR2 SVGIG (reference sequence).

This chain connects TRBV5-1 to TRBJ2-4, with 8 bases lining up with TRBD1. Looked up from germline, CDR1 is SGHRS and CDR2 is YFSETQ. The CDR3 extends over 14 amino acids. The junction had 8 bases not matched to a gene; V was cut back by 4 bases and J by 8 bases. CDR3 in DNA: TGCGCCAGCAGCCTGACAGGGGTTACGGACATTCAGTACTTC. Protein product: CASSLTGVTDIQYF.

The chain links TRBV10-3 to TRBJ2-7, with 8 bases fitting TRBD1. The CDR3 covers 15 residues. Unmatched junction bases numbered 4, after V lost 0 bases and J lost 3 bases. Germline lookup yields CDR1 ENHRY and CDR2 SYGVKD. The CDR3 DNA reads as TGTGCCATCAGTGAGTCTCAGGGGGCAGGCTACGAGCAGTACTTC. This sequence encodes CAISESQGAGYEQYF.

The chain employs TRBV7-9 and TRBJ1-2; D perhaps matches TRBD1 (6 bases). CDR1 and CDR2 (germline): SEHNR, FQNEAQ (reference sequence). With 7 bases removed from V and 7 bases from J, the gap between germline ends came to 13 bases. This CDR3 region has 12 residues. The CDR3 here is CASTPRGGGYTF. In DNA form, the CDR3 reads TGTGCCAGCACTCCCAGGGGCGGTGGCTACACCTTC. Full variable domain (missing parts from reference TRBV7-9 and TRBJ1-2): DTGVSQNPRHKITKRGQNVTFRCDPISEHNRLYWYRQTLGQGPEFLTYFQNEAQLEKSRLLSDRFSAERPKGSFSTLEIQRTEQGDSAMYLCASTPRGGGYTFGSGTRLTVV.

V is TRBV29-1 and J is TRBJ2-1; the D gene is possibly TRBD2 (6 bases). The CDR3 is 13 residues long. Germline V CDR1 and CDR2: SQVTM, ANQGSEA. V lost 8 bases, J lost 6 bases, and 17 bases lay in between. CDR3 in amino acids: CSLQSPGSNEQFF. The CDR3 bases are TGCAGCCTGCAGTCCCCCGGGAGCAATGAGCAGTTCTTC.

The chain has TRBV4-1 and TRBJ2-5; D perhaps matches TRBD1 (6 bases). V lost 4 bases and J 2 bases, leaving 14 bases between the germline ends. Germline V CDR1 and CDR2: MGHRA, YSYEKL. The CDR3 runs 15 residues. CDR3 nucleotide sequence: TGCGCCAGCAGCCCGAACAGGGACGTACAAGAGACCCAGTACTTC. Its translation is CASSPNRDVQETQYF.

This chain links TRBV5-1 with TRBJ2-7, with D maybe TRBD2 (6 bases). In germline, CDR1 is SGHRS, CDR2 YFSETQ. Trimming cost V 5 bases and J 13 bases, with 10 bases left between them. The CDR3 contains 9 residues. CDR3: CASRHGSYV. CDR3 bases: TGCGCCAGCAGACACGGGAGTTACGTC.

This clone came up many times. The J gene is TRBJ2-1, the V gene TRBV6-5; perhaps TRBD2 as D (5 bases). Germline-derived CDR1 and CDR2 are MNHEY and SVGAGI. Trimming cost V 0 bases and J 3 bases, with 12 bases left between them. This CDR3 region has 16 residues. The DNA for the CDR3 is TGTGCCAGCAGTTACTCGTTTCAGCGGAGCTACAATGAGCAGTTCTTC. Translated: CASSYSFQRSYNEQFF.

This chain links TRBV7-2 with TRBJ2-1, with 8 bases that match TRBD1. Trimming cost V 5 bases and J 5 bases; bases outside gene matches: 11. Germline V gene data show CDR1 as SGHTA and CDR2 as FQGNSA. The CDR3 loop spans 16 amino acids. CDR3 region: CASSPTGTGIDNEQFF. CDR3 nucleotides: TGTGCCAGCAGCCCCACCGGGACAGGAATCGACAATGAGCAGTTCTTC.

The chain employs TRBV7-9 and TRBJ1-2, with a tentative D call TRBD1 (6 bases). Germline V gene lookup returns CDR1 SEHNR and CDR2 FQNEAQ (reference sequence). This CDR3 region has 12 residues. Trimming cost V 1 base and J 8 bases, with 8 bases left between them. This CDR3 reads CASSLEGEGYTF. CDR3 nucleotide sequence: TGTGCCAGCAGCTTAGAGGGGGAAGGCTACACCTTC.

The V and J genes are TRBV7-2 and TRBJ2-7; 11 bases fit TRBD1. This CDR3 region has 14 residues. The germline gives CDR1 SGHTA, CDR2 FQGNSA. V lost 5 bases, J lost 10 bases, and 10 bases stayed unmatched. In nucleotides, the CDR3 is TGTGCCAGCAGCGCCGGGACAGGGGGGCACCCCCAGTACTTC. It specifies CASSAGTGGHPQYF.

The chain uses TRBV25-1 and TRBJ1-1; TRBD1 matches 9 bases. J lost 1 base, V lost 6 bases, and 15 bases had no gene match. The CDR3 sequence is 18 residues long. Germline CDR1 and CDR2: MGHDK and SYGVNS. The CDR3 protein is CASRTPRDRARSNTEAFF. CDR3 bases: TGTGCCAGCAGAACACCGAGGGACAGGGCGAGGTCGAACACTGAAGCTTTCTTT.

J is TRBJ2-1 and V is TRBV6-5; weak D call: TRBD1 (6 bases). This CDR3 is 15 amino acids long. CDR1 and CDR2 (germline): MNHEY, SVGAGI. V lost 6 bases to trimming and J lost 5 bases, with 17 bases between them. The CDR3 protein is CASSPTGSLNNEQFF. The CDR3 region has the DNA TGTGCCAGCAGCCCGACAGGAAGCCTAAACAATGAGCAGTTCTTC.

The rearrangement links TRBV29-1 to TRBJ1-2, with 7 bases lining up with TRBD1. The V gene end was trimmed by 3 bases and the J gene end by 4 bases; junction bases not matched to a gene: 2. There are 12 residues in the CDR3. CDR1 and CDR2 from the germline V gene are SQVTM and ANQGSEA. CDR3 coding DNA: TGCAGCGTTGAGACAGGGTCCTATGGCTACACCTTC. Translated, it gives CSVETGSYGYTF.

V and J are TRBV14 and TRBJ2-5, with 14 bases identical to TRBD2. The CDR3 contains 20 residues. The V segment lost 0 bases and the J segment 0 bases; nucleotides outside the gene matches: 9. CDR1 is SGHDN, CDR2 FVKESK, per germline. The CDR3 is CASSQEAGWGLAGDQETQYF. CDR3 coding DNA: TGTGCCAGCAGCCAAGAAGCGGGATGGGGACTAGCGGGGGACCAAGAGACCCAGTACTTC.